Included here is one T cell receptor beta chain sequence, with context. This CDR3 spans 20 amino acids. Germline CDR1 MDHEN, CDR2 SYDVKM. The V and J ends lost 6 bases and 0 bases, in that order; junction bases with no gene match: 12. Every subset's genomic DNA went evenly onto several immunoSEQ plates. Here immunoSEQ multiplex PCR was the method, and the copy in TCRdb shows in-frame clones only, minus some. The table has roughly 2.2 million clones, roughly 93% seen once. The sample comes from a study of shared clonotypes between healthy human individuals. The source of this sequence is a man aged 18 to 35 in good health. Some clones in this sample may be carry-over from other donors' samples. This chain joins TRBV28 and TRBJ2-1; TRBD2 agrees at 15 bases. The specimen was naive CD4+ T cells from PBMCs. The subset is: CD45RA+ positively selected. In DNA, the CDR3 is TGTGCCAGCAGCTCCTTGGGACTAGCGGGAGGTGGGACCTCCTACAATGAGCAGTTCTTC. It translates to CASSSLGLAGGGTSYNEQFF.